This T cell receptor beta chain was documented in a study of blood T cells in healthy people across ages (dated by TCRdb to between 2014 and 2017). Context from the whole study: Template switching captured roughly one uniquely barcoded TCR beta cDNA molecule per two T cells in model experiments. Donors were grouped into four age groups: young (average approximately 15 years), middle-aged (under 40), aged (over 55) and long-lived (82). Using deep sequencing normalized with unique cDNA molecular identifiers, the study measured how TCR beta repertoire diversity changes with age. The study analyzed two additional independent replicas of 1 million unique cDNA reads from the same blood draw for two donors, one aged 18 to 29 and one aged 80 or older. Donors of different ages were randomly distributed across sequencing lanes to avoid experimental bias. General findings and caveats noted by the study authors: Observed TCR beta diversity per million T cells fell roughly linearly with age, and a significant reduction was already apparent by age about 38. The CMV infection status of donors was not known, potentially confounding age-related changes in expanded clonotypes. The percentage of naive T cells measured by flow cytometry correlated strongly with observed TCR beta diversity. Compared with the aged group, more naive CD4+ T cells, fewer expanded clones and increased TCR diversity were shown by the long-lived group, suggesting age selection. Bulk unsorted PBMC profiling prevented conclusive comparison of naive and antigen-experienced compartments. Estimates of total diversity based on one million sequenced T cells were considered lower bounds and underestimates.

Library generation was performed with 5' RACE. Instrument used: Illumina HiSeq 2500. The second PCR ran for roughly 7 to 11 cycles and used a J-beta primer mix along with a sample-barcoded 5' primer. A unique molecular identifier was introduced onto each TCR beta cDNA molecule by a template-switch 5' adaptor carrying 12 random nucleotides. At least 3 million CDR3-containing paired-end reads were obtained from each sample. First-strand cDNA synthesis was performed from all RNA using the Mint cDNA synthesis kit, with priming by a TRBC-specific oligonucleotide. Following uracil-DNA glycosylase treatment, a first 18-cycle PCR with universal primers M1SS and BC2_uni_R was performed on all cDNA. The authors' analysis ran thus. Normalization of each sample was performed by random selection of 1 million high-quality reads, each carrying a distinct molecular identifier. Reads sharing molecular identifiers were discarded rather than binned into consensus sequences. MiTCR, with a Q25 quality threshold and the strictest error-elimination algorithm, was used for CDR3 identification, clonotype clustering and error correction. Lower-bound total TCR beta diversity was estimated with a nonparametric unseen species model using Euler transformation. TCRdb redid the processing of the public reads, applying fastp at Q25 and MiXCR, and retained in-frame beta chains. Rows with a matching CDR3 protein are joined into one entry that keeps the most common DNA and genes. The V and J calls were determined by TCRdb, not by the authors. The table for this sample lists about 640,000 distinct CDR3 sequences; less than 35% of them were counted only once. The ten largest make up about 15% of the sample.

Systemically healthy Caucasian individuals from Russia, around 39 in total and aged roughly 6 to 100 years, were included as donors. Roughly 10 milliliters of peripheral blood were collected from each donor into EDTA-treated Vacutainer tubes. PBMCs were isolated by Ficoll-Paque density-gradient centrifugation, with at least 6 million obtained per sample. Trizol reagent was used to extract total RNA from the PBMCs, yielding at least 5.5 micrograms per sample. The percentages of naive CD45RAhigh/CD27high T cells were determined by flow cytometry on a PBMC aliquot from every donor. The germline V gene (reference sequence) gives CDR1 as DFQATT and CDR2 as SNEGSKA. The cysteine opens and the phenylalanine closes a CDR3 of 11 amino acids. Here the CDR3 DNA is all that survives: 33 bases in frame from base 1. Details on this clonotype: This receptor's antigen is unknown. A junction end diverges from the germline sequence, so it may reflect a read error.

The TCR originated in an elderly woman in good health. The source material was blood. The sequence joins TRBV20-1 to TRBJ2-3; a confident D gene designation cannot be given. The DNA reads TGTGCGGAAGAGCCAACAGATACGCAGTATTTT. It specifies CAEEPTDTQYF.